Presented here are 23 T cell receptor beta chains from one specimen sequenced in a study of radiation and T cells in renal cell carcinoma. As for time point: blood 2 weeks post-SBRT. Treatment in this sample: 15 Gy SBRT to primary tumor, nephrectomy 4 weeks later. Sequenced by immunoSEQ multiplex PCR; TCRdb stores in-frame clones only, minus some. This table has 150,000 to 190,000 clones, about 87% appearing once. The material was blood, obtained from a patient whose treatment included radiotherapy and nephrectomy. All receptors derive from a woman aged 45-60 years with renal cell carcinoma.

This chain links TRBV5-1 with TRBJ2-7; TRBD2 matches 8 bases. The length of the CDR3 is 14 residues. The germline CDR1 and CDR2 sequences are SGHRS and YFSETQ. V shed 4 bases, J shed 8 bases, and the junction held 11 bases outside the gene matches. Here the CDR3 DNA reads TGCGCCAGCAGCCTTTCGGGGGGGGGCCACCAGCAGTACTTC. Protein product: CASSLSGGGHQQYF. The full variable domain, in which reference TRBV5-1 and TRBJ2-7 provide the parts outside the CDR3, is KAGVTQTPRYLIKTRGQQVTLSCSPISGHRSVSWYQQTPGQGLQFLFEYFSETQRNKGNFPGRFSGRQFSNSRSEMNVSTLELGDSALYLCASSLSGGGHQQYFGPGTRLTVT.

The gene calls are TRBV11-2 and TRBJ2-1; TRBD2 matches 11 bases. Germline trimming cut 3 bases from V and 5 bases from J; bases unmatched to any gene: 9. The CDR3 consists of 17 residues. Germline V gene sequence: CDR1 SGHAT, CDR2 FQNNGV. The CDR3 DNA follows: TGTGCCAGCAGCTTGAGGGGGGCTAGCGGGAGGAACAATGAGCAGTTCTTC. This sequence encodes CASSLRGASGRNNEQFF.

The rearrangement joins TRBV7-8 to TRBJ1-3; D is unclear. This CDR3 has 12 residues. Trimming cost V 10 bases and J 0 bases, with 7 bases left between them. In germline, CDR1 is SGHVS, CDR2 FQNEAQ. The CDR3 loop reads CATMGSGNTIYF. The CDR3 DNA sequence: TGTGCCACAATGGGCTCTGGAAACACCATATATTTT.

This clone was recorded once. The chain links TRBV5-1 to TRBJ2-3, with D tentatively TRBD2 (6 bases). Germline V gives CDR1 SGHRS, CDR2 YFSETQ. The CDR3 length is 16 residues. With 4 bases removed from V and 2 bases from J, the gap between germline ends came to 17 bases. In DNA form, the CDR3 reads TGCGCCAGCAGCCCGCCGACGGGGGTAATCACAGATACGCAGTATTTT. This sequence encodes CASSPPTGVITDTQYF.

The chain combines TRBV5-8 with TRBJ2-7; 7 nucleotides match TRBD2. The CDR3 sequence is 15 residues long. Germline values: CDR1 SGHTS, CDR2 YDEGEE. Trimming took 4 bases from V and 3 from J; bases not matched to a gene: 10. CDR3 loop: CASSPPPAGVYEQYF. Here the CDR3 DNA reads TGTGCCAGCAGCCCACCACCTGCGGGGGTCTACGAGCAGTACTTC.

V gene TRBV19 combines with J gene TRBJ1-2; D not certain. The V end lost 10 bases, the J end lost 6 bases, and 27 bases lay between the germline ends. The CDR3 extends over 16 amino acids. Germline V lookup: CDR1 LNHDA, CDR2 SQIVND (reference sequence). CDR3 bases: TGTGCCACCCTTTCGCGGGGTTCCCCCAAGGGAGATGGCTACACCTTC. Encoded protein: CATLSRGSPKGDGYTF. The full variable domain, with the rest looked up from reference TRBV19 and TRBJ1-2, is DGGITQSPKYLFRKEGQNVTLSCEQNLNHDAMYWYRQDPGQGLRLIYYSQIVNDFQKGDIAEGYSVSREKKESFPLTVTSAQKNPTAFYLCATLSRGSPKGDGYTFGSGTRLTVV.

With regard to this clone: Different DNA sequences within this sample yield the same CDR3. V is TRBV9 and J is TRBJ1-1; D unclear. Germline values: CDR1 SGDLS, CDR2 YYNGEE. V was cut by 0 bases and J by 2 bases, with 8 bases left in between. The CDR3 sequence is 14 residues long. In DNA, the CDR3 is TGTGCCAGCAGCGTAGTAGGTGGTAACACTGAAGCTTTCTTT. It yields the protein CASSVVGGNTEAFF.

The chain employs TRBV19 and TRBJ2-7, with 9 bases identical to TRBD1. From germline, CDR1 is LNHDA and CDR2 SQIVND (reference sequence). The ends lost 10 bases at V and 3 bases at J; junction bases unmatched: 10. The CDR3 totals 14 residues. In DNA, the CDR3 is TGTGCCACCTCCGGGACAGGGAGTCTCTACGAGCAGTACTTC. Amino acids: CATSGTGSLYEQYF.

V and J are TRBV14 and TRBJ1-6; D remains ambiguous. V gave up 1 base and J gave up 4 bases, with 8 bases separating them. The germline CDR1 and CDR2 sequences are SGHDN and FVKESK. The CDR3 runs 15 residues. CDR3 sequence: CASSQARGYNSPLHF. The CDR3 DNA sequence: TGTGCCAGCAGCCAAGCGAGAGGATATAATTCACCCCTCCACTTT.

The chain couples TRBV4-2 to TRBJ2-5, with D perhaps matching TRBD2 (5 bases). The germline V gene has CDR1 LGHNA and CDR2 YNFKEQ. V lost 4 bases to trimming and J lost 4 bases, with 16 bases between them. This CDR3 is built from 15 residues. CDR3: CASSPGGLGGETQYF. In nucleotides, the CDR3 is TGTGCCAGCAGCCCAGGTGGACTCGGAGGAGAGACCCAGTACTTC.

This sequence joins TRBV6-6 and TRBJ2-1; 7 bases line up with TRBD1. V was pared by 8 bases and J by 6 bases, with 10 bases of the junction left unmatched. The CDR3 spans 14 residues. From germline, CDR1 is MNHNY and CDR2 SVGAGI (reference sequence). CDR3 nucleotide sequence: TGTGCCAGCGATCCCGGGACAGCGCCCAATGAGCAGTTCTTC. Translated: CASDPGTAPNEQFF.

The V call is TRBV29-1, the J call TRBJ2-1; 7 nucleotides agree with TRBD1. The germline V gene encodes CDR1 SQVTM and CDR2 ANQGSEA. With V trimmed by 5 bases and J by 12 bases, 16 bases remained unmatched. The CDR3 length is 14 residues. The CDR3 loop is CSVTRQGKHGGQFF. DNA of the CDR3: TGCAGCGTTACCCGACAGGGAAAACACGGAGGGCAGTTCTTC.

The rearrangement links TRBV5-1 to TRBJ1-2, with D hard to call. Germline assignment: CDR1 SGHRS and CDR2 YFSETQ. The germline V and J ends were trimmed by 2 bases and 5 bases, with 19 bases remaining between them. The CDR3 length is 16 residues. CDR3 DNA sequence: TGCGCCAGCAGCTTCATGGACGGCTCGCAATCTTATGGCTACACCTTC. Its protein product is CASSFMDGSQSYGYTF.

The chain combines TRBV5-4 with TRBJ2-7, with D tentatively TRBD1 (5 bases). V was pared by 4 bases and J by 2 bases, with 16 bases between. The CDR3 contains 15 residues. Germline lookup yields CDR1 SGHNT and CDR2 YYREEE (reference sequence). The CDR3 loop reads CASSPDPGPTYEQYF. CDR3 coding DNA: TGTGCCAGCAGCCCGGATCCAGGGCCTACCTACGAGCAGTACTTC.

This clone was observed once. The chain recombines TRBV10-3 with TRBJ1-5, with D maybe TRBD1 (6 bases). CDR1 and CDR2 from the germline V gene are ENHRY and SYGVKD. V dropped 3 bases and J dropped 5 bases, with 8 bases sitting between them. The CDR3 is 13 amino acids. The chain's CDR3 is CAISDRGDQPQHF. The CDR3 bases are TGTGCCATCAGTGACAGGGGCGATCAGCCCCAGCATTTT.

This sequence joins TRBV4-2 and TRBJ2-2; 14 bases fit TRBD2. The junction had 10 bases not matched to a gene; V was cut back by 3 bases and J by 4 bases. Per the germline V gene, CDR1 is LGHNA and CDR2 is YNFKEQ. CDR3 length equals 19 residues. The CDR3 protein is CASSQTSGGASRGTGELFF. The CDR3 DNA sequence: TGTGCCAGCAGCCAGACTAGCGGGGGGGCCTCTCGGGGCACCGGGGAGCTGTTTTTT.

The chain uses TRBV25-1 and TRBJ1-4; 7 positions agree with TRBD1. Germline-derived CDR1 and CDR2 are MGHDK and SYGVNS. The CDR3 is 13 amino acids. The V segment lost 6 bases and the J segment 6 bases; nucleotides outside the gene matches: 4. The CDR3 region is CASSPGGYEKLFF. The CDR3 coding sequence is TGTGCCAGCAGCCCAGGGGGTTATGAAAAACTGTTTTTT.

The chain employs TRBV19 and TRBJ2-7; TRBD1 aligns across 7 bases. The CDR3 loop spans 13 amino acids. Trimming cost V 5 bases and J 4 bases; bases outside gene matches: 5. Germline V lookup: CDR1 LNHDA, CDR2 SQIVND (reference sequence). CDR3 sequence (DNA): TGTGCCAGTAGTCCCCTGGACAGGTACGAGCAGTACTTC. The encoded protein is CASSPLDRYEQYF.

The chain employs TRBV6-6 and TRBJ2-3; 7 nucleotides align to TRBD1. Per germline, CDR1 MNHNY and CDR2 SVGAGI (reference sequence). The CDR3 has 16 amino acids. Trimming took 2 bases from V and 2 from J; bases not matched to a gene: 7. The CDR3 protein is CASSYRRTGVTDTQYF. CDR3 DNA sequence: TGTGCCAGCAGTTACCGCCGTACAGGGGTCACAGATACGCAGTATTTT.

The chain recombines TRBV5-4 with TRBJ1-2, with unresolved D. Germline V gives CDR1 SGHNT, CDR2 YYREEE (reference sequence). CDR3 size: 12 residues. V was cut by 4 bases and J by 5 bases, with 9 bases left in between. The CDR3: CASSVDGYGYTF. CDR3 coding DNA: TGTGCCAGCAGCGTGGACGGGTATGGCTACACCTTC. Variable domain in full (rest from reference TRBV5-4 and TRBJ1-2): ETGVTQSPTHLIKTRGQQVTLRCSSQSGHNTVSWYQQALGQGPQFIFQYYREEENGRGNFPPRFSGLQFPNYSSELNVNALELDDSALYLCASSVDGYGYTFGSGTRLTVV.

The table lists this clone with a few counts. The CDR3 region is CASSSAGISGANVLTF. The CDR3 DNA reads as TGTGCCAGCAGCTCCGCAGGAATCTCTGGGGCCAACGTCCTGACTTTC. This chain connects TRBV5-6 to TRBJ2-6; D gene ambiguous. CDR1 SGHDT and CDR2 YYEEEE come from the germline V gene. The CDR3 spans 16 residues. V was shortened by 3 bases and J by 0 bases, with 10 bases between the two germline ends.

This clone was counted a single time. CDR3 sequence: CASSVGGGIEQYF. The DNA for the CDR3 is TGTGCCAGCAGCGTAGGCGGAGGGATCGAGCAGTACTTC. The chain uses TRBV9 and TRBJ2-7; D is perhaps TRBD2 (6 bases). Deletions cut 0 bases from V and 6 bases from J, with 10 bases between. The length of the CDR3 is 13 residues. Looked up from germline, CDR1 is SGDLS and CDR2 is YYNGEE.

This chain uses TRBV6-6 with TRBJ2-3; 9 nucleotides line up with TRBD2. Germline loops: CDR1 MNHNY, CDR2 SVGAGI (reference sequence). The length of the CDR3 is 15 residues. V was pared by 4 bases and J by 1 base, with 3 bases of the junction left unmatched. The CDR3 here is CASSSGGGGTDTQYF. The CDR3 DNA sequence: TGTGCCAGCAGTTCTGGCGGGGGGGGCACAGATACGCAGTATTTT.